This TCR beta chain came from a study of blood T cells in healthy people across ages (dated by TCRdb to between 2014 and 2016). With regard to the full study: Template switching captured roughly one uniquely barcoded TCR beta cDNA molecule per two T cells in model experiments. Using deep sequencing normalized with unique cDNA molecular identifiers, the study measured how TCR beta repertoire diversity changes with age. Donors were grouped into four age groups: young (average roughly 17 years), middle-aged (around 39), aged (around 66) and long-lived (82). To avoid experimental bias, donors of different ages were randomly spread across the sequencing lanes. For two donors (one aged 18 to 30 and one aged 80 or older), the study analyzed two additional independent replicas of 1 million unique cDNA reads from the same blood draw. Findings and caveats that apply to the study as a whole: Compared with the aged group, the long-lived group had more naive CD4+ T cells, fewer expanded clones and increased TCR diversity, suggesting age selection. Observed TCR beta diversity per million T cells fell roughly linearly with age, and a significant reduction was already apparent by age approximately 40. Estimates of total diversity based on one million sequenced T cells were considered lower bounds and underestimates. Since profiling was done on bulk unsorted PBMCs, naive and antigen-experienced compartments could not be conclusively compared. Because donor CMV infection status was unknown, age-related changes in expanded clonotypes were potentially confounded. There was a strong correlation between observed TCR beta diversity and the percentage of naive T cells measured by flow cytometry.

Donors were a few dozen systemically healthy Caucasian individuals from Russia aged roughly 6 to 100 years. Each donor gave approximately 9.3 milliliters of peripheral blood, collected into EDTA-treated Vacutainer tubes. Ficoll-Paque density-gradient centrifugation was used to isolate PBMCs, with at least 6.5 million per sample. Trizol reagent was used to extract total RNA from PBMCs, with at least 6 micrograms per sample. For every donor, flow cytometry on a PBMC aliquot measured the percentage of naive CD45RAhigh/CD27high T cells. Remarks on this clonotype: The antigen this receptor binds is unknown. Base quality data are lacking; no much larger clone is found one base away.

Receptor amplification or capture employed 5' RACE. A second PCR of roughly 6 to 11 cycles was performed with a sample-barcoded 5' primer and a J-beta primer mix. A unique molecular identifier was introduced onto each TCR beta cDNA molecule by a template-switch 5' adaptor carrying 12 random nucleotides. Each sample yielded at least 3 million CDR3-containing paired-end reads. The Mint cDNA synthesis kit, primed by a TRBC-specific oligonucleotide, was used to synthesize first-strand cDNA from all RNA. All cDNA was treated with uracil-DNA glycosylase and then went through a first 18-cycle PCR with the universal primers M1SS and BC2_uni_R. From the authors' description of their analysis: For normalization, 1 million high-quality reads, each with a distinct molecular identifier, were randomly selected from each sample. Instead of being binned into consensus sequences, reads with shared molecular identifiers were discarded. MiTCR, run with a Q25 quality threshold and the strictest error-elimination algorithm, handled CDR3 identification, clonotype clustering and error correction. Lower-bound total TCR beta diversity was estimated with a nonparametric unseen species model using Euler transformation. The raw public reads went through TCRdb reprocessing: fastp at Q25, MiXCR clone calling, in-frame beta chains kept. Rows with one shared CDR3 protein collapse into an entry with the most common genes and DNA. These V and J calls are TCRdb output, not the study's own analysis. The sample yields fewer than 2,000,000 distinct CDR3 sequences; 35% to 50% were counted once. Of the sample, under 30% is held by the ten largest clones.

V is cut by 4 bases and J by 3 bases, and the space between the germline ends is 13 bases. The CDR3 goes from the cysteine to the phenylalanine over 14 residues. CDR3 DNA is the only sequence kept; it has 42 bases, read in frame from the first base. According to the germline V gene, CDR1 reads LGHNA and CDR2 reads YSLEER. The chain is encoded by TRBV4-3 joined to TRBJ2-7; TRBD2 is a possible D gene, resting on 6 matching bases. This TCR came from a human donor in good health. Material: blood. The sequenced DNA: TGCGCCAGCAGCCCCCATCGGAGGGGCTACGAGCAGTACTTC. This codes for CASSPHRRGYEQYF.